The T cell receptor (beta chain) under discussion was sequenced for a study of cytomegalovirus exposure and HLA in healthy donors (dated by TCRdb to 2016 to 2017). In terms of the full investigation: According to an earlier analysis of 587 of the donors, about 179 million T cells yielded 90 million to 140 million unique TCR beta sequences and approximately 280 Gb of sequence data. Roughly 300 gigabases of sequencing data and roughly 80 million unique TCR sequences made up an early release that covered several hundred HLA-typed donors. Of the 300 to 500 genotyped donors, over 80% were placed in the genetic ancestry cluster associated with self-reported Caucasian donors. The aim of the study was to test whether cataloging public T cell receptors could identify signatures of past pathogen exposure. Using immunosequencing, the study profiled T cell repertoires from 500 to 800 subjects and related those repertoires to cytomegalovirus serostatus. Along with the roughly 700-subject first cohort, a separate validation cohort of some 130 different subjects was used. High-throughput TCR immunosequencing, statistical association of individual TCRs with disease status, and machine learning were combined to predict cytomegalovirus infection status. To study patterns of TCR occurrence, a later analysis re-analyzed previously published TCR beta repertoires from 500 to 850 donors and added high-resolution HLA genotyping. The later analysis used no new phenotypic data to find candidate immune exposures, relying instead on TCR beta sequences and their occurrence across donors. In an earlier analysis of roughly 540 of the donors, high-throughput TCR beta sequencing was used to judge whether each TCR beta V gene segment behaved as functional or pseudogenic. Donor age, sex, ethnicity and CMV serostatus were compiled alongside the repertoire data. In a later genetic analysis, genome-wide SNP genotypes for about three fifths of the 666 donors were used, and that subset was treated as a discovery cohort. All discovery cohort repertoires had been generated on a single sequencing platform. HLA typing included class I and class II loci at four-digit resolution. The number of donors typed differed by locus, with about 629-630 for A, B, C, DRB1 and DQB1, roughly 520 for DQA1, about 610 for DPA1, and some 450 for DPB1. Several DR-DQ haplotypes were treated as single units for association and clustering because of strong linkage in the cohort. Among roughly 400 genotyped donors of the cohort, an average of approximately 240,000 unique TCR beta nucleotide sequences was sequenced per donor, of which roughly 17% were non-productive.

Library preparation was by the immunoSEQ multiplex PCR assay. For the multiplex PCR, a mixture combining 60 forward primers for TCR Vbeta segments and 13 reverse primers for TCR Jbeta segments was used. A multiplex PCR assay on genomic DNA amplified the CDR3 region of rearranged TCR beta genes. The amplified TCR beta libraries were sequenced on the Illumina HiSeq System as 87-base-pair reads. The original methods were these. In a later analysis, roughly 80 million unique TCR beta chains were counted across the 500 to 850 repertoires, and roughly 11 million of these chains were shared by at least two donors. Raw reads were error-corrected and collapsed into unique sequences by a nearest-neighbor algorithm in which closely related sequences were merged to remove PCR and sequencing errors. To assign V, D and J gene segments, CDR3 sequences were aligned to IMGT reference sequences. For a sequence to be retained, a match of at least six nucleotides was required to both a V gene segment and a J gene segment. Rearrangements were classified as productive when the CDR3 lacked stop codons and remained in frame with V and J, and all other rearrangements were classified as non-productive. CDR3 was defined by IMGT convention, running from the second conserved V-encoded cysteine to the conserved J-encoded phenylalanine. Sequences without an unambiguous match to a single V gene segment were excluded from the earlier analysis of 450 to 650 of the donors. In an earlier analysis of roughly 500 of the donors, V segments were called functional above 56.7% productive rearrangements and were called segregating when the between-donor standard deviation exceeded 5%. A statistical classification framework was built to diagnose cytomegalovirus status from the catalog of TCR beta chain sequences. In a later analysis, V and J genes were assigned by comparing TCR nucleotide sequences against IMGT/GENE-DB human TR gene sequences. A later analysis assigned CDR3 sequences and most-parsimonious VDJ recombination scenarios with the TCRdist pipeline. In a later analysis, every TCR beta chain was defined by the combination of its CDR3 amino acid sequence and its V-gene family, and reads without a unique V-gene family were dropped. As a way to deal with suspected cross-contamination and a sequencing artifact, a later analysis dropped hundreds of nucleotide sequences that were highly shared and had low generation probability. For each public chain, a later analysis derived a clonal expansion index from normalized ranks of inferred template counts within each repertoire. Generation probabilities in a later analysis came from a VDJ recombination model fitted to out-of-frame rearrangements, and those results were checked against IGoR. In a later analysis, hypergeometric tests were used to score TCR-TCR, TCR-HLA and TCR-CMV co-occurrence, with a repertoire-size bias correction applied to TCR pairs. False discovery rates were estimated in a later analysis by permuting HLA or CMV assignments 20 times. In a later analysis, co-occurring TCRs were grouped with DBSCAN, and TCRdist sequence similarity was added when clustering was performed within HLA-allele-positive subsets. Repertoires with fewer than 30,000 or more than 120,000 public chains were left out of co-occurrence clustering, as were five repertoires with anomalous nucleotide sharing. As stored in TCRdb, this immuneACCESS dataset retains in-frame rearrangements with V and J assigned. A fraction of the clones does not appear; measured against another copy, unresolved V genes explain less than half of the discrepancy, and the remainder lacks a known reason. The D gene and trimming were derived from the DNA, and the V and J assignments and clone size from that table. Counted in this sample were roughly 140,000 clones; 80% to 90% of them appeared once. The ten biggest clones cover 3.5% to 5.5% of the sample.

With regard to this clone: What this receptor recognizes is not known. One end of the junction varies from germline; a read error may be responsible.

The study at large found these results: Cytomegalovirus status was reported to be diagnosed by the classifier with high specificity and sensitivity in both the original and validation cohorts. When HLA alleles, especially DR and DQ, strongly co-occurred, TCR associations were difficult to assign to individual alleles. In the study, around 160 TCR beta chains were listed as associated with cytomegalovirus. A group of highly shared sequence variants was considered likely to be a technical artifact of the sequencing pipeline. The authors suggested that the approach could potentially be extended to other disease states and immunological phenotypes. Specific HLA alleles were associated with 15,000 to 20,000 TCR beta sequences at a false discovery rate of 0.05 in a later analysis. Correlated functional status among segregating V segments might reflect linkage disequilibrium, but an unknown experimental factor could not be ruled out. While some public TCRs were present in many individuals, most TCR sequences turned up only very rarely across donors. Only TCR beta chains were sequenced in this cohort, and the absence of alpha or paired-chain data limited detectable features. A further reported finding was that TCR beta sequences accurately predicted the HLA-A and HLA-B alleles for most subjects in the first cohort. Because the 87-base-pair reads could not distinguish some IMGT-functional V segments, including TRBV6-2 and TRBV6-3, those segments were excluded. Because counts were too low, about 18 rarely observed V segments, including chromosome 9 orphons, were left out of the earlier analysis of about 500 of the donors. The only immune exposure information available for the cohort was CMV serostatus. In an earlier analysis of roughly 500 of the donors, most TCR beta V segments appeared in productive rearrangements about 87% or about 30% of the time, broadly matching IMGT annotations. In vitro tests confirmed that three of the cytomegalovirus-associated TCR beta chains recognize cytomegalovirus antigens. An association between a missense DCLRE1C variant and V-gene and J-gene trimming of TCR beta chains was found in a later genetic analysis and replicated in an independent cohort. In a later genetic analysis, fewer N-insertions in productive TCRs were reported among donors in an Asian-associated ancestry cluster than the 666-donor mean. A later analysis found that most CMV-associated TCR beta chains appeared HLA-restricted, with HLA associations seemingly driven largely by CMV exposure. Because some donors lacked HLA typing at each locus, the association tests relied only on the typed subset. Several of the top co-occurrence clusters appeared to be linked to parvovirus B19, influenza, CMV and Epstein-Barr virus, according to a later analysis. Compared with equally common non-associated chains, HLA-associated TCR beta chains in a later analysis were more clonally expanded and had lower generation probabilities. Presence/absence analyses assumed roughly uniform sequencing depth across donors, an assumption that may not hold. A later analysis found that TCR association rates varied across HLA loci, with DRB1 alleles showing the most associated TCRs and HLA-C alleles the fewest.

The cohort comprised some 730 healthy bone marrow donors. At the time of sampling, all cohort members were nominally healthy, though unrecorded immune exposures were likely present. The donor was CMV seropositive and belonged to the group of 250 to 300 seropositive cohort members. A peripheral blood sample was provided by each donor, and peripheral blood mononuclear cells were used for TCR beta sequencing. Genomic DNA was extracted from the blood cell samples with the Qiagen DNeasy Blood Extraction Kit. The CDR3 has 15 amino acids, counting the end cysteine and phenylalanine. Only CDR3 DNA remains: 45 bases, in frame from the first base. The germline V gene (reference sequence) yields LNHDA for CDR1 and SQIVND for CDR2.

The sequence derives from a woman aged 40 to 49 in good health and CMV-seropositive. The sequence joins TRBV19 to TRBJ2-4, with TRBD1 matching 10 junction bases. The specimen sequenced was PBMCs. The CDR3 protein: CASSIGQGGKNIQYF. The sequence in DNA is TGTGCCAGTAGCATAGGACAGGGGGGCAAAAACATTCAGTACTTC.